The rows below give T cell receptor beta chains drawn from one sample of a study of T cell repertoires in cytomegalovirus infection. Their antigens remain unidentified. TCRdb analysed the reads with MiXCR anew, one entry per CDR3 protein. The sample holds some 940,000 distinct CDR3 sequences, approximately 31% seen once. Sequencing was performed on cultured CD8+ T cells from PBMCs, taken from culture after CMV antigen stimulation. These receptors all come from a human donor in good health (CMV status not recorded). Some clones in this sample may be carry-over from other donors' samples. The CDR3 runs from the conserved cysteine through the conserved F or W. The D gene is left open where the match is weak. Where a row states a size, it is once, few, many or the class of an expanded clone; other rows omit it.

v_call: TRBV9; clone_size: .; d_call: TRBD1; j_call: TRBJ1-2; cdr3_nt: TGTGCCAGCAGCGCCTCGACAGGGGGAGGCTACACCTTC; cdr3_aa: CASSASTGGGYTF
v_call: TRBV27; clone_size: few; d_call: TRBD1; j_call: TRBJ1-4; cdr3_nt: TGTGCCAGCAGAAAACACCAGGGGGTTCGGGAAAAACTGTTTTTT; cdr3_aa: CASRKHQGVREKLFF
v_call: TRBV7-3; clone_size: few; d_call: TRBD2; j_call: TRBJ2-3; cdr3_nt: TGTGCCAGCAGCCCCCGTTTGAGGCTAGCGGGCAGCACAGATACGCAGTATTTT; cdr3_aa: CASSPRLRLAGSTDTQYF
v_call: TRBV7-2; clone_size: few; d_call: TRBD1; j_call: TRBJ1-2; cdr3_nt: TGTGCCAGCAGCTTAACACGGACAGGGAACTATGGCTACACCTTC; cdr3_aa: CASSLTRTGNYGYTF
v_call: TRBV4-1; clone_size: .; d_call: .; j_call: TRBJ2-5; cdr3_nt: TGCGCCAGCAGCCAAGGGAGAGTGGAGACCCAGTACTTC; cdr3_aa: CASSQGRVETQYF
v_call: TRBV20-1; clone_size: .; d_call: TRBD1; j_call: TRBJ1-2; cdr3_nt: TGCAGTGCCAACAGGGGGCGCGGTGGTGGCTACACCTTC; cdr3_aa: CSANRGRGGGYTF
v_call: TRBV15; clone_size: .; d_call: .; j_call: TRBJ2-1; cdr3_nt: TGTGCCACCAGCAGAACTCCCAGGGGATCCTACAATGAGCAGTTCTTC; cdr3_aa: CATSRTPRGSYNEQFF
v_call: TRBV28; clone_size: .; d_call: .; j_call: TRBJ2-2; cdr3_nt: TGTGCCAGCAGTTTCGGTCCAGACTCGAACACCGGGGAGCTGTTTTTT; cdr3_aa: CASSFGPDSNTGELFF
v_call: TRBV7-4; clone_size: .; d_call: TRBD1; j_call: TRBJ2-3; cdr3_nt: TGTGCCAGCAGCACCCGGACAGGGGGTGGGACAGATACGCAGTATTTT; cdr3_aa: CASSTRTGGGTDTQYF
v_call: TRBV9; clone_size: .; d_call: .; j_call: TRBJ2-5; cdr3_nt: TGTGCCAGCAGCGTAGAGGCCCTTTGGAGGGAGACCCAGTACTTC; cdr3_aa: CASSVEALWRETQYF
v_call: TRBV6-1; clone_size: .; d_call: TRBD2; j_call: TRBJ2-7; cdr3_nt: TGTGCCAGCAGTGAAGCCCCCGGGGGGGCGAATGAGCAGTACTTC; cdr3_aa: CASSEAPGGANEQYF
v_call: TRBV7-8; clone_size: few; d_call: TRBD1; j_call: TRBJ1-5; cdr3_nt: TGTGCCAGCAGCTTATGGCAGGGGGCTCAGCCCCAGCATTTT; cdr3_aa: CASSLWQGAQPQHF
v_call: TRBV5-6; clone_size: few; d_call: TRBD1; j_call: TRBJ1-4; cdr3_nt: TGTGCCAGCAAAAAGACAGGGGTCCTTCTTAATGAAAAACTGTTTTTT; cdr3_aa: CASKKTGVLLNEKLFF
v_call: TRBV11-2; clone_size: once; d_call: .; j_call: TRBJ1-6; cdr3_nt: TGTGCCAGCAGCTTAGATCTCTGGCAGGGAACAAATTCACCCCTCCACTTT; cdr3_aa: CASSLDLWQGTNSPLHF
v_call: TRBV27; clone_size: few; d_call: .; j_call: TRBJ2-2; cdr3_nt: TGTGCTAGCAGTTTATCGAGGTCCGGGGAGCTGTTTTTT; cdr3_aa: CASSLSRSGELFF
v_call: TRBV29-1; clone_size: few; d_call: TRBD1; j_call: TRBJ2-2; cdr3_nt: TGCAGCGTCGGGACAGGGGTCGCCGGGGAGCTGTTTTTT; cdr3_aa: CSVGTGVAGELFF
v_call: TRBV14; clone_size: few; d_call: .; j_call: TRBJ2-3; cdr3_nt: TGTGCCAGCAGCCAAGCGGGACGGTGGGCGCAGTATTTT; cdr3_aa: CASSQAGRWAQYF
v_call: TRBV27; clone_size: .; d_call: .; j_call: TRBJ1-5; cdr3_nt: TGTGCCAGCAGTGAGCAGACTTATAGCAATCAGCCCCAGCATTTT; cdr3_aa: CASSEQTYSNQPQHF
v_call: TRBV4-1; clone_size: .; d_call: TRBD2; j_call: TRBJ2-1; cdr3_nt: TGCGCCAGCAGCCAAGGCCTAGCGGGGGGGCTGAGGGATGAGCAGTTCTTC; cdr3_aa: CASSQGLAGGLRDEQFF
v_call: TRBV6-2/TRBV6-3; clone_size: .; d_call: .; j_call: TRBJ2-3; cdr3_nt: TGTGCCAGCAGTTATTCCGGTGTTGCAGATACGCAGTATTTT; cdr3_aa: CASSYSGVADTQYF
v_call: TRBV25-1; clone_size: few; d_call: .; j_call: TRBJ2-4; cdr3_nt: TGTGCCAGCAGTGAATATTGGGTAGGGACGGGATCCAAAAACATTCAGTACTTC; cdr3_aa: CASSEYWVGTGSKNIQYF
v_call: TRBV6-5; clone_size: .; d_call: .; j_call: TRBJ1-1; cdr3_nt: TGTGCCAGCAGTTATTGGAGAGGGAACACTGAAGCTTTCTTT; cdr3_aa: CASSYWRGNTEAFF
v_call: TRBV12-5; clone_size: .; d_call: TRBD2; j_call: TRBJ2-1; cdr3_nt: TGTGCTAGTGGTTTGGTTTTAGCGGGGCCCTACAATGAGCAGTTCTTC; cdr3_aa: CASGLVLAGPYNEQFF
v_call: TRBV4-1; clone_size: few; d_call: .; j_call: TRBJ2-6; cdr3_nt: TGCGCCAGCAGCCAGCGTTCTGGGAACTCTGGGGCCAACGTCCTGACTTTC; cdr3_aa: CASSQRSGNSGANVLTF
v_call: TRBV7-2; clone_size: many; d_call: TRBD1; j_call: TRBJ1-5; cdr3_nt: TGTGCCAGCAGCTTAGTCAGGGGGGATCAGCCCCAGCATTTT; cdr3_aa: CASSLVRGDQPQHF
v_call: TRBV14; clone_size: .; d_call: TRBD1; j_call: TRBJ2-1; cdr3_nt: TGTGCCAGCAGCCAACAACAGGGGGCAGATGAGCAGTTCTTC; cdr3_aa: CASSQQQGADEQFF
v_call: TRBV27; clone_size: many; d_call: .; j_call: TRBJ1-2; cdr3_nt: TGTGCCAGCAGCTTTGGGGGCGGGTATGGCTACACCTTC; cdr3_aa: CASSFGGGYGYTF